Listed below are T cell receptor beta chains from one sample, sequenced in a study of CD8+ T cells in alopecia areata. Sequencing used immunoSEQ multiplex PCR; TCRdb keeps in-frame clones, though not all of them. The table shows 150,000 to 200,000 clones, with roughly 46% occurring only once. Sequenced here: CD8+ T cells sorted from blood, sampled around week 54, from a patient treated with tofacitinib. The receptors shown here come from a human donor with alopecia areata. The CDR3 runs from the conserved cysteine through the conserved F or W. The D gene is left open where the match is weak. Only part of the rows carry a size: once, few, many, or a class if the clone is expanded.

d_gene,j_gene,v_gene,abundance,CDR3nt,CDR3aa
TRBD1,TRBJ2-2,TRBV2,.,TGTGCCAGCAGTGAACAAGCTTGGGACAGCACCGGGGAGCTGTTTTTT,CASSEQAWDSTGELFF
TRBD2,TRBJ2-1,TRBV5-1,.,TGCGCCAGCAGCTTGGTCGGCGGGGGGGCGCTTGAGCAGTTCTTC,CASSLVGGGALEQFF
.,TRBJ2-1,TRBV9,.,TGTGCCAGCAGCGTAGGTTTAGGTGGCGGGCGGAGCTCCTACAATGAGCAGTTCTTC,CASSVGLGGGRSSYNEQFF
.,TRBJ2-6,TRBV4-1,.,TGCGCCAGCAGCCAACCTCGTGCAACAGGGGCCAACGTCCTGACTTTC,CASSQPRATGANVLTF
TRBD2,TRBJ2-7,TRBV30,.,TGTGCCTGGAGTAGCGGGGGGGCTACGTGGTACTTC,CAWSSGGATWYF
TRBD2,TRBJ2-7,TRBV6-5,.,TGTGCCAGCAGTTGGACGGGAGGGGGCTCCTACGAGCAGTACTTC,CASSWTGGGSYEQYF
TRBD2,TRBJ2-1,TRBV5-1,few,TGCGCCAGCAGCCAAACGACTAGCGGGGACCCCTACAATGAGCAGTTCTTC,CASSQTTSGDPYNEQFF
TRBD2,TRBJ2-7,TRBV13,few,TGTGCCAGCAGCCACAGCGGGGTAGGCTACGAGCAGTACTTC,CASSHSGVGYEQYF
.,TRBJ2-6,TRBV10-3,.,TGTGCCATCAGTGAGGGCTTAAGCTCTGGGGCCAACGTCCTGACTTTC,CAISEGLSSGANVLTF
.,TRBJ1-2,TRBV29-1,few,TGCAGCGACAACTACAACTATGGCTACACCTTC,CSDNYNYGYTF
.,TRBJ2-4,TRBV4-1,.,TGCGCCAGCAGCCAACCATGGCACAAAAACATTCAGTACTTC,CASSQPWHKNIQYF
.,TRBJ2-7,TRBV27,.,TGTGCCAGCAGTGAACGACTAGGGGACCTATCCTACGAGCAGTACTTC,CASSERLGDLSYEQYF
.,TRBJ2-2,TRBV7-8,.,TGTGCCATCTTGGACGCAAGAAGCGGCGGGGAGCTGTTTTTT,CAILDARSGGELFF
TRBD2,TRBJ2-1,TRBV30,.,TGTGCCTGGACGGGACTAGCGGGGGGCCGCTCCTACAATGAGCAGTTCTTC,CAWTGLAGGRSYNEQFF
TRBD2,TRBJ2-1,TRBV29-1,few,TGCAGCGTTAGGGCGGGGGAGGTAGGGGCCTACAATGAGCAGTTCTTC,CSVRAGEVGAYNEQFF
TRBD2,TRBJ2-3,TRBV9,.,TGTGCCAGCAGCGGTAGCGGGGGGGGGACAGATACGCAGTATTTT,CASSGSGGGTDTQYF
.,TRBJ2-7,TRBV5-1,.,TGCGCCAGCAGCTTGCCCTCCTACGAGCAGTACTTC,CASSLPSYEQYF
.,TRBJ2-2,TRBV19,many,TGTGCCAGCCAGACCTCGGGGTTCGGGGAGCTGTTTTTT,CASQTSGFGELFF
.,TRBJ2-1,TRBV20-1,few,TGCAGTGCTAGAAACCAGGGGCAGTTCTTC,CSARNQGQFF
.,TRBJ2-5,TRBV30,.,TGTGCCTGGATGGCAGAAGAGACCCAGTACTTC,CAWMAEETQYF
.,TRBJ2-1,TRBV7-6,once,TGTGCCAGCAGCCTAGGGTTTAGCTACAATGAGCAGTTCTTC,CASSLGFSYNEQFF
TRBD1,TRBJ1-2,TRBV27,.,TGTGCCAGCAGTTTGACAGGGGGCTATGGCTACACCTTC,CASSLTGGYGYTF
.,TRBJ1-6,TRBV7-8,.,TGTGCCAGCAGCTCCAGCCGAGGGGGTACTAATTCACCCCTCCACTTT,CASSSSRGGTNSPLHF
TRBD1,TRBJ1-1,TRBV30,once,TGTGCTTTAAGACAGGGGGCTTTGGCAGCTTTCTTT,CALRQGALAAFF
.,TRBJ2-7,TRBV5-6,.,TGTGCCAGCAGCGACTGGGCGCTCTACGAGCAGTACTTC,CASSDWALYEQYF
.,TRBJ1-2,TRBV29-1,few,TGCAGCGTTCAGGGGCTTTCTTACTATGGCTACACCTTC,CSVQGLSYYGYTF
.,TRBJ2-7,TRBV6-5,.,TGTGCCAGCAGTTCCGGGACGGATTACGAGCAGTACTTC,CASSSGTDYEQYF
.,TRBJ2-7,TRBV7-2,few,TGTGCCAGCAGCTCGGGACTCGGGAGCTCCTACGAGCAGTACTTC,CASSSGLGSSYEQYF
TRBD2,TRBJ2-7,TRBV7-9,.,TGTGCCAGCAGCGGGATAGCGGGGGGTTGGTACGAGCAGTACTTC,CASSGIAGGWYEQYF
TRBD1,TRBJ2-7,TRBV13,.,TGTGCCAGCAGCTTGCCGGGACAGGGACCCGAGCAGTACTTC,CASSLPGQGPEQYF
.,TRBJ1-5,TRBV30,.,TGTGCCTGGCGGGACGGCTACAATCAGCCCCAGCATTTT,CAWRDGYNQPQHF
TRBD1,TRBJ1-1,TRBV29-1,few,TGCAGCGTAGCGAACCCCGGACAGGGTCGGAGCACTGAAGCTTTCTTT,CSVANPGQGRSTEAFF
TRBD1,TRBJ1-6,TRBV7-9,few,TGTGCCAGCAGCCAACCCCCGGGACAGAATTCACCCCTCCACTTT,CASSQPPGQNSPLHF
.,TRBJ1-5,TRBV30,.,TGTGCCTGGAGCGCTGTACGGGGGGGGAATCATCAGCCCCAGCATTTT,CAWSAVRGGNHQPQHF
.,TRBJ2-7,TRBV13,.,TGTGCCAGCAGCTCCCGAGGGAGGATCTACGAGCAGTACTTC,CASSSRGRIYEQYF
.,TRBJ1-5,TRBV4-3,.,TGCGCCAGCAGCCAAGTCCTGGACCCTAATCAGCCCCAGCATTTT,CASSQVLDPNQPQHF
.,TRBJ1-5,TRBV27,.,TGTGCCAGCAGTTTACGGCAGGGGTCGGGCAATCAGCCCCAGCATTTT,CASSLRQGSGNQPQHF
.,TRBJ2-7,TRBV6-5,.,TGTGCCAGCAGTTACGCAGCAGGAGAGCAGTACTTC,CASSYAAGEQYF
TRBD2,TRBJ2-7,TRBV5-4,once,TGTGCCAGCAGCTTGAGGAGCGGGGACCTCTACGAGCAGTACTTC,CASSLRSGDLYEQYF
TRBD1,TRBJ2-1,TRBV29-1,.,TGCAGCGCCGTGGGACAGCCTGAGGACAATGAGCAGTTCTTC,CSAVGQPEDNEQFF